This TCR beta chain is drawn from a study of cytomegalovirus exposure and HLA in healthy donors. Study in general: Some 85 million unique TCRs, all from HLA-typed donors, were included in an early release of the data.

In germline, CDR1 is LNHDA, CDR2 SQIVND (reference sequence). The CDR3 totals 17 residues. Use of 60 Vbeta and 13 Jbeta primers characterized the PCR. Profiling relied on immunoSEQ multiplex PCR, and the TCRdb table lists in-frame clones only, not all of them. The sample lists approximately 150,000 clones, approximately 76% occurring once. Input material: PBMCs. This chain joins TRBV19 and TRBJ2-5; TRBD2 agrees at 10 bases. The better agreement between TRBJ2-7 and the DNA end casts doubt on the J call. The TCR sequence derives from a man aged 55 to 69 in good health and CMV-seronegative. For the CDR3, the DNA is TGTGCCAGTAGTGTCCCCCGCGGCCTAGCGGGAGAGTACGAGCAGTACTTC. This sequence encodes CASSVPRGLAGEYEQYF.